These 25 T cell receptor beta chains originate from one sample sequenced in a study of T-cell memory formation after mild COVID-19. From the 5' RACE reads, TCRdb called clonotypes with MiXCR, one entry per CDR3 protein. The sample holds about 180,000 distinct CDR3 sequences; around a sixth are singletons and the top ten take roughly 4%. Sequencing was performed on PBMCs or a T cell subset sorted from them (not recorded which). These receptors all come from a man between 18 and 35 years old who had mild COVID-19 (a few samples of this study predate the infection). Cell type and time point are not known.

This chain's CDR3 is CASSQRQGTGELFF. DNA of the CDR3: TGCGCCAGCAGCCAACGACAGGGAACCGGGGAGCTGTTTTTT. This chain connects TRBV5-1 to TRBJ2-2; the match to TRBD1 covers 7 bases. This CDR3 spans 14 amino acids. CDR1 and CDR2 (germline): SGHRS, YFSETQ. Losses at the gene ends were 4 bases for V and 5 bases for J; bases not matched to a gene: 5. Looking up the rest from reference TRBV5-1 and TRBJ2-2 gives the full variable domain: KAGVTQTPRYLIKTRGQQVTLSCSPISGHRSVSWYQQTPGQGLQFLFEYFSETQRNKGNFPGRFSGRQFSNSRSEMNVSTLELGDSALYLCASSQRQGTGELFFGEGSRLTVL.

This clonotype was observed a few times. This rearrangement joins TRBV24-1 to TRBJ1-5, with 9 bases matching TRBD1. Trimming cost V 10 bases and J 5 bases; bases outside gene matches: 5. The CDR3 extends over 13 amino acids. From germline, CDR1 is KGHDR and CDR2 SFDVKD. In DNA form, the CDR3 reads TGTGCCACAGGGGACAGGGAGTATCAGCCCCAGCATTTT. It is translated as CATGDREYQPQHF.

This clonotype was seen a few times. This chain connects TRBV7-9 to TRBJ2-3; D is undetermined. V was clipped by 1 base and J by 3 bases, with 5 bases between them. The CDR3 spans 13 residues. CDR1 is SEHNR, CDR2 FQNEAQ, per germline (reference sequence). The CDR3 spells CASSLDQTDTQYF. In DNA, the CDR3 is TGTGCCAGCAGCTTAGACCAGACAGATACGCAGTATTTT.

V and J are TRBV11-2 and TRBJ2-7; 10 bases are a match to TRBD2. V gave up 1 base and J gave up 3 bases; unmatched junction bases: 9. The CDR3 is 17 residues long. The V gene's germline CDR1 is SGHAT and CDR2 FQNNGV. The CDR3 nucleotides are TGTGCCAGCAGCTTAGTCCTCCGGGGACTAGCGCTCTACGAGCAGTACTTC. Translated, it gives CASSLVLRGLALYEQYF. The variable domain in full, with the rest retrieved from reference TRBV11-2 and TRBJ2-7, is EAGVAQSPRYKIIEKRQSVAFWCNPISGHATLYWYQQILGQGPKLLIQFQNNGVVDDSQLPKDRFSAERLKGVDSTLKIQPAKLEDSAVYLCASSLVLRGLALYEQYFGPGTRLTVT.

A few counts support this clonotype. The chain joins TRBV4-3 to TRBJ2-3; tentatively, D is TRBD2 (5 bases). The CDR3 sequence is 14 residues long. Between the trimmed V and J ends, which lost 1 base and 4 bases, there was a span of 9 bases. Germline V gene data show CDR1 as LGHNA and CDR2 as YSLEER. CDR3 in amino acids: CASSQGRTADTQYF. For the CDR3, the DNA is TGCGCCAGCAGCCAAGGGAGGACCGCAGATACGCAGTATTTT.

This clonotype was seen more than once but under ten times. The chain combines TRBV7-2 with TRBJ2-7; tentatively, D is TRBD1 (5 bases). This CDR3 is 13 amino acids long. V was trimmed by 0 bases and J by 6 bases, leaving 9 bases between them. The germline gives CDR1 SGHTA, CDR2 FQGNSA. Here the CDR3 reads CASSLAWGSEQYF. The DNA for the CDR3 is TGTGCCAGCAGCTTAGCCTGGGGCAGCGAGCAGTACTTC. The full variable domain, rest sourced from reference TRBV7-2 and TRBJ2-7, is GAGVSQSPSNKVTEKGKDVELRCDPISGHTALYWYRQSLGQGLEFLIYFQGNSAPDKSGLPSDRFSAERTGGSVSTLTIQRTQQEDSAVYLCASSLAWGSEQYFGPGTRLTVT.

V is TRBV12-3 or TRBV12-4 and J is TRBJ1-1; 7 positions agree with TRBD1. Trimming at V came to 6 bases and at J to 4 bases, leaving 5 bases not matched to a gene. CDR3 size: 13 residues. DNA for the CDR3: TGTGCCAGCAGCGGACAGGAGAGCACTGAAGCTTTCTTT. Protein sequence: CASSGQESTEAFF.

The chain has TRBV20-1 and TRBJ2-7, with 9 bases matching TRBD1. The junction had 2 bases not matched to a gene; V was cut back by 5 bases and J by 0 bases. The germline V gene encodes CDR1 DFQATT and CDR2 SNEGSKA (reference sequence). The CDR3 loop spans 13 amino acids. The CDR3 sequence: CSAPDRGSYEQYF. The CDR3 DNA sequence: TGCAGTGCTCCGGACAGGGGCTCCTACGAGCAGTACTTC.

This clonotype was seen at least ten times. The rearrangement joins TRBV9 to TRBJ1-5, with D maybe TRBD1 (5 bases). The V end was cut by 0 bases, the J end by 2 bases, with 12 bases between. The germline CDR1 and CDR2 sequences are SGDLS and YYNGEE. CDR3 length equals 16 residues. CDR3 DNA sequence: TGTGCCAGCAGCGTAGATGCGGGGGGGGGCAATCAGCCCCAGCATTTT. Its translation: CASSVDAGGGNQPQHF.

This clonotype was recorded a few times. In DNA, the CDR3 is TGTGCCACCACAGGCTCTGGAAACACCATATATTTT. It is translated as CATTGSGNTIYF. V and J are TRBV6-5 and TRBJ1-3; D possibly corresponds to TRBD1 (5 bases). Per the germline V gene, CDR1 is MNHEY and CDR2 is SVGAGI. The CDR3 covers 12 residues. V lost 10 bases, J lost 0 bases, and 7 bases lay in between.

The J gene is TRBJ1-2, the V gene TRBV6-5; D gene ambiguous. The germline V and J ends were trimmed by 2 bases and 4 bases, with 14 bases remaining between them. There are 15 residues in the CDR3. Germline V gene lookup returns CDR1 MNHEY and CDR2 SVGAGI. CDR3 protein: CASSYTPAGAYGYTF. CDR3 DNA sequence: TGTGCCAGCAGTTACACCCCCGCGGGTGCCTATGGCTACACCTTC.

This clonotype has a handful of counts. V is TRBV5-7 and J is TRBJ2-7, with TRBD2 matching 7 bases. TRBV5-7 qualifies as an ORF whose function is uncertain. The CDR3 contains 13 residues. The V gene end was trimmed by 5 bases and the J gene end by 5 bases; junction bases not matched to a gene: 7. Here the CDR3 DNA reads TGTGCCAGCAGACATGGCGGGGGACACGAGCAGTACTTC. Its translation: CASRHGGGHEQYF.

This clonotype appeared a few times. V is TRBV20-1 and J is TRBJ2-2; a weak D match, TRBD2 (7 bases). V lost 0 bases, J lost 6 bases, and 8 bases lay in between. Germline lookup yields CDR1 DFQATT and CDR2 SNEGSKA (reference sequence). The CDR3 spans 13 residues. The chain's CDR3 is CSARDGGPGELFF. CDR3 nucleotide sequence: TGCAGTGCTAGAGACGGGGGGCCCGGGGAGCTGTTTTTT.

This chain links TRBV20-1 with TRBJ2-3; the D gene is possibly TRBD2 (7 bases). The germline CDR1 and CDR2 sequences are DFQATT and SNEGSKA (reference sequence). This CDR3 is built from 13 residues. CDR3 loop: CTVGGGGTDTQYF. The CDR3, as DNA: TGCACTGTGGGAGGGGGTGGCACAGATACGCAGTATTTT.

This clonotype turned up a few times. This rearrangement joins TRBV5-1 to TRBJ2-3, with 8 bases matching TRBD1. J lost 4 bases, V lost 4 bases, and 14 bases had no gene match. Looked up from germline, CDR1 is SGHRS and CDR2 is YFSETQ. The length of the CDR3 is 17 residues. The CDR3 loop is CASSDQPGGAPPDTQYF. CDR3 DNA sequence: TGCGCCAGCAGCGATCAGCCAGGGGGCGCCCCGCCAGATACGCAGTATTTT.

The chain is built from TRBV5-5 and TRBJ2-5, with D perhaps TRBD2 (5 bases). Trimming removed 5 bases at V and 6 bases at J, with 17 bases between. Germline V CDR1 and CDR2: SGHKS, YYEKEE (reference sequence). The CDR3 has 14 residues. As DNA, the CDR3 is TGTGCCAGCAGTCCTGGCCGAGGAGGACAGACCCAGTACTTC. Protein product: CASSPGRGGQTQYF. Looking up the rest from reference TRBV5-5 and TRBJ2-5 gives the full variable domain: DAGVTQSPTHLIKTRGQQVTLRCSPISGHKSVSWYQQVLGQGPQFIFQYYEKEERGRGNFPDRFSARQFPNYSSELNVNALLLGDSALYLCASSPGRGGQTQYFGPGTRLLVL.

The chain couples TRBV3-1 to TRBJ2-3; D unclear. V lost 1 base and J lost 2, with 4 bases in between. Germline V gene lookup returns CDR1 LGHDT and CDR2 YNNKEL (reference sequence). CDR3 length: 13 residues. CDR3 DNA sequence: TGTGCCAGCAGCCAAGTTACCACAGATACGCAGTATTTT. Translated, it gives CASSQVTTDTQYF.

This chain joins TRBV18 and TRBJ2-7; 7 bases map to TRBD1. Germline V gives CDR1 KGHSH, CDR2 LQKENI. The CDR3 covers 14 residues. V dropped 4 bases and J dropped 5; count of bases not matched to a gene: 8. The DNA for the CDR3 is TGTGCCAGCTCACACTCGACAGGGTTCGACGAGCAGTACGTC. It specifies CASSHSTGFDEQYV.

This clonotype has ten or more counts. This chain uses TRBV7-2 with TRBJ2-7; the D gene is possibly TRBD1 (6 bases). Germline loops: CDR1 SGHTA, CDR2 FQGNSA. The CDR3 has 14 amino acids. V was trimmed by 1 base and J by 3 bases, leaving 10 bases between them. The CDR3 coding sequence is TGTGCCAGCAGCTTAGAAAGGGGGTACTACGAGCAGTACGTC. It yields the protein CASSLERGYYEQYV.

In this sample, this clonotype turned up a few times. This sequence joins TRBV2 and TRBJ2-5, with D perhaps matching TRBD1 (5 bases). Germline V gene sequence: CDR1 SNHLY, CDR2 FYNNEI. V was clipped by 7 bases and J by 7 bases, with 13 bases between them. The CDR3 is 12 amino acids. This CDR3 reads CASTIQVGTQYF. The CDR3 DNA reads as TGTGCCAGCACTATACAGGTCGGGACCCAGTACTTC.

The V call is TRBV15, the J call TRBJ2-5; no definite D call. Germline assignment: CDR1 LNHNV and CDR2 YYDKDF (reference sequence). This CDR3 contains 15 residues. The V end was cut by 0 bases, the J end by 5 bases, with 13 bases between. This chain's CDR3 is CATSRDLRIWETQYF. CDR3 sequence (DNA): TGTGCCACCAGCAGAGATCTAAGGATTTGGGAGACCCAGTACTTC.

This clonotype has more than one count but fewer than ten. The rearrangement uses TRBV5-6 and TRBJ1-5; unclear D gene. V lost 1 base and J lost 7, with 15 bases in between. The length of the CDR3 is 15 residues. Germline lookup yields CDR1 SGHDT and CDR2 YYEEEE. The CDR3 reads CASSLWQVISQPQHF. For the CDR3, the DNA is TGTGCCAGCAGCTTGTGGCAGGTGATCTCGCAGCCCCAGCATTTT.

The chain employs TRBV18 and TRBJ2-5; D may be TRBD1 (6 bases). V shed 1 base and J shed 5 bases, with 14 bases lying between them. Germline CDR1 reads KGHSH; CDR2 reads LQKENI. The CDR3 loop spans 15 amino acids. For the CDR3, the DNA is TGTGCCAGCTCACCACGATCACAGGGTGCGGAGACCCAGTACTTC. Residues: CASSPRSQGAETQYF.

This clonotype was counted at least ten times. The genes are TRBV4-3 and TRBJ2-7; no definite D call. Trimming removed 0 bases at V and 0 bases at J, with 9 bases between. From germline, CDR1 is LGHNA and CDR2 YSLEER. This CDR3 is built from 15 residues. CDR3 nucleotide sequence: TGCGCCAGCAGCCAAGATACAGATCGCTCCTACGAGCAGTACTTC. It encodes CASSQDTDRSYEQYF.

This chain links TRBV7-9 with TRBJ2-3; no firm D call. This CDR3 is built from 14 residues. Germline lookup yields CDR1 SEHNR and CDR2 FQNEAQ (reference sequence). V was trimmed by 5 bases and J by 2 bases, leaving 11 bases between them. CDR3 in DNA: TGTGCCAGCAGCCACCAGCCTAACACAGATACGCAGTATTTT. Protein product: CASSHQPNTDTQYF. Looking up the rest from reference TRBV7-9 and TRBJ2-3 gives the full variable domain: DTGVSQNPRHKITKRGQNVTFRCDPISEHNRLYWYRQTLGQGPEFLTYFQNEAQLEKSRLLSDRFSAERPKGSFSTLEIQRTEQGDSAMYLCASSHQPNTDTQYFGPGTRLTVL.